The TCR beta chain under discussion was sequenced for a study of shared clonotypes between healthy human individuals. The data were produced by immunoSEQ multiplex PCR, yet TCRdb's version contains in-frame clones alone and is incomplete. The table includes around 1,100,000 clones, 70% to 85% detected once. Germline-derived CDR1 and CDR2 are LGHNA and YNFKEQ. V was clipped by 1 base and J by 0 bases; unmatched bases: 12. There are 20 residues in the CDR3. This clone was found once. The material sequenced was memory CD4+ T cells from PBMCs. Indicated subset: CD45RA-negative fraction. The V call is TRBV4-2, the J call TRBJ1-1; 12 nucleotides line up with TRBD1. This receptor was obtained from a man younger than 30 in good health. Some clones in this sample may be carry-over from other donors' samples. CDR3 in amino acids: CASSQAQGGTGGWMNTEAFF. DNA for the CDR3: TGTGCCAGCAGCCAAGCCCAAGGGGGGACAGGGGGCTGGATGAACACTGAAGCTTTCTTT.